This TCR beta chain emerged from a study of cytomegalovirus exposure and HLA in healthy donors. Whole-study results and caveats: In a later analysis, productive TCRs from donors in an Asian-associated ancestry cluster reportedly carried fewer N-insertions than the cohort mean. A link between a missense DCLRE1C variant and TCR beta V- and J-gene trimming emerged from a later analysis. What was likely a sequencing artifact was a cluster of highly shared sequence variants. When presence/absence was analysed, sequencing depth was taken to be roughly uniform across donors.

About this clone: Its antigen is unknown.

CDR1 SGHAT and CDR2 FQNNGV come from the germline V gene. V shed 0 bases, J shed 6 bases, and the junction held 3 bases outside the gene matches. This CDR3 has 15 amino acids. The PCR made use of 60 Vbeta and 13 Jbeta primers. The table came from immunoSEQ multiplex PCR; TCRdb's copy has only in-frame clones and leaves some out. Here the sample spans 170,000 or so clones, over 70% being singletons. This clonotype was sampled from a woman in her fifties or sixties in good health and CMV-seropositive. The rearrangement uses TRBV11-2 and TRBJ2-3, with 10 nucleotides matching TRBD2. The specimen sequenced was PBMCs. The CDR3 coding sequence is TGTGCCAGCAGCTTAGATCCGGGACTAGCGGATACGCAGTATTTT. Translating it yields CASSLDPGLADTQYF.